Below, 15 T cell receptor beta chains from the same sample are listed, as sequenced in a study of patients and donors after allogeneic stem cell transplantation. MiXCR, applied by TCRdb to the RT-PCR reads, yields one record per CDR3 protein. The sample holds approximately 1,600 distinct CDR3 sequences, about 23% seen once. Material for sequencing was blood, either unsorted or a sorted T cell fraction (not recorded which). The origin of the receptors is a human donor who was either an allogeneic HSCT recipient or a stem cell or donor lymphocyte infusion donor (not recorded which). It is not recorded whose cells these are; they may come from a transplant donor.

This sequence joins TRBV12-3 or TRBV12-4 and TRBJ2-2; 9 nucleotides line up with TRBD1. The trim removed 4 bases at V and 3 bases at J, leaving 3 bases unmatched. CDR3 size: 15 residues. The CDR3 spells CASSSGTGYTGELFF. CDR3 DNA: TGTGCCAGCAGTTCCGGGACAGGGTACACCGGGGAGCTGTTTTTT.

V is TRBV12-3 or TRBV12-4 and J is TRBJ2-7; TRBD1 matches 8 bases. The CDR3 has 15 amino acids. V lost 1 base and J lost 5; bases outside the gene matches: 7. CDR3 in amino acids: CASSLGQGALHEQYF. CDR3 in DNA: TGTGCCAGCAGTTTAGGGCAGGGGGCCCTCCACGAGCAGTACTTC.

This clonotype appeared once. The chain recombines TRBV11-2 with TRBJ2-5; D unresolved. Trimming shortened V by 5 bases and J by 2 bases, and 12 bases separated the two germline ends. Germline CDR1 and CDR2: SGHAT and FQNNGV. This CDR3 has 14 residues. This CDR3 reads CASSRGPSQETQYF. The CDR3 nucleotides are TGTGCCAGCAGCCGAGGACCTTCTCAAGAGACCCAGTACTTC.

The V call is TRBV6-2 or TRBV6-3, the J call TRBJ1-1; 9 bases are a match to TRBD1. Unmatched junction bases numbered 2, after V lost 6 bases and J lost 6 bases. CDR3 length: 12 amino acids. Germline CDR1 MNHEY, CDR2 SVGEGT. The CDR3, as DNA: TGTGCCAGCAGGACAGGGGGAGCTGAAGCTTTCTTT. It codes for CASRTGGAEAFF.

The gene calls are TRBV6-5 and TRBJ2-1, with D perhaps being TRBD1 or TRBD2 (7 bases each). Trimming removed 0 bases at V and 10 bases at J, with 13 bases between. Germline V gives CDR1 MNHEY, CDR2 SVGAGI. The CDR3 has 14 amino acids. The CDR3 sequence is CASSYSGRGGEQFF. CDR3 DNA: TGTGCCAGCAGTTACTCGGGCAGGGGGGGCGAGCAGTTCTTC.

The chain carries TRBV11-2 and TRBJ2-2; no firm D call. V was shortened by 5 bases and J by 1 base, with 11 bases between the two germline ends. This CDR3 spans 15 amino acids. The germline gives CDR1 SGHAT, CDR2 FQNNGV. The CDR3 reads CASSGYSVNTGELFF. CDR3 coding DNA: TGTGCCAGCAGCGGATACAGTGTGAACACCGGGGAGCTGTTTTTT.

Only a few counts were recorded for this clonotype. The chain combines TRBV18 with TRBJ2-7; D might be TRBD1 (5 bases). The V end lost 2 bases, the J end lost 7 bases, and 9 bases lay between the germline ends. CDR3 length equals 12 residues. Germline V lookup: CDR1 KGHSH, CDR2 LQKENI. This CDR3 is CASSPGAAEQYF. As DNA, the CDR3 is TGTGCCAGCTCACCAGGGGCTGCTGAGCAGTACTTC.

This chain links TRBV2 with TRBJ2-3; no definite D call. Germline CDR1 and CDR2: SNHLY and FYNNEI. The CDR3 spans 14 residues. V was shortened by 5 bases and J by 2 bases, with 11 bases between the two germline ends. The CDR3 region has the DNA TGTGCCAGCAGTAAAACACAGTCCACAGATACGCAGTATTTT. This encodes CASSKTQSTDTQYF.

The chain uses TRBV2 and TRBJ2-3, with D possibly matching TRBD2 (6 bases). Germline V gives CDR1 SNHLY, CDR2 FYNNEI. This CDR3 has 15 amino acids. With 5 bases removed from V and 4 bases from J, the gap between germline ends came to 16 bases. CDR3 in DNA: TGTGCCAGCAGTACCCGGGGGATGGAGGCAGATACGCAGTATTTT. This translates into CASSTRGMEADTQYF.

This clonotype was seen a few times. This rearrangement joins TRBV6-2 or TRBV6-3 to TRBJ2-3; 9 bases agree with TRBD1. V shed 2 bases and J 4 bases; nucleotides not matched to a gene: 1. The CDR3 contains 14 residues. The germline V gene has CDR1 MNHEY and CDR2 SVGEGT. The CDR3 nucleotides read TGTGCCAGCAGTTACGGGACAGGGCCAGATACGCAGTATTTT. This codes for CASSYGTGPDTQYF.

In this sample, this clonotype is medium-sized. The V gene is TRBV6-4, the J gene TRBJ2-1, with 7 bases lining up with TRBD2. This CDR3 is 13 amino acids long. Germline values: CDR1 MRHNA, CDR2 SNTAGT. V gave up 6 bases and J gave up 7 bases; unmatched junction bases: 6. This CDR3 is CASSLERGNEQFF. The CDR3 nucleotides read TGTGCCAGCAGCTTAGAGCGGGGTAATGAGCAGTTCTTC.

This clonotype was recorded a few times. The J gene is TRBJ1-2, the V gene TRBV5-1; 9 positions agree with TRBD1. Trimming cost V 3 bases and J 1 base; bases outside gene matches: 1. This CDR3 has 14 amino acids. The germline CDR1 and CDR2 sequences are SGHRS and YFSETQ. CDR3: CASSSTGGNYGYTF. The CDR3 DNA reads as TGCGCCAGCAGCTCGACAGGGGGTAACTATGGCTACACCTTC.

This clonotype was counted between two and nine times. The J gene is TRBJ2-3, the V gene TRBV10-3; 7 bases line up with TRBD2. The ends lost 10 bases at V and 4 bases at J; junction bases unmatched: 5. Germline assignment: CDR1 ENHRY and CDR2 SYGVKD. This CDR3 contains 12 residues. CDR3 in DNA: TGTGCCACCGGGGGGACTTCAGATACGCAGTATTTT. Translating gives CATGGTSDTQYF.

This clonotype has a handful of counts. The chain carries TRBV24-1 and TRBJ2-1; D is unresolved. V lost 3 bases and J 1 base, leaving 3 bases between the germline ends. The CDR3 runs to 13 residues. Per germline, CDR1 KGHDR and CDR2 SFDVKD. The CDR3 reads CATSDGSYNEQFF. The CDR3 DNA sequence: TGTGCCACCAGTGATGGATCCTACAATGAGCAGTTCTTC.

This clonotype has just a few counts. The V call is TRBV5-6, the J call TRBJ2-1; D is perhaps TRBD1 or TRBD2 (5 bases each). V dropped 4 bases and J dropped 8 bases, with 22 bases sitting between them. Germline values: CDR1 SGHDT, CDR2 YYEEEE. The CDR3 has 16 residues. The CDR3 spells CASSLRSGTDLDEQFF. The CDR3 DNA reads TGTGCCAGCAGCCTCCGATCCGGGACGGACCTGGATGAGCAGTTCTTC.